Each of the 25 T cell receptor beta chains below was sequenced from the same sample in a study of blood T cell repertoires in COVID-19. The data were produced by immunoSEQ multiplex PCR, yet TCRdb's version contains in-frame clones alone and is incomplete. The sample records hundreds of thousands of clones, roughly 85% being singletons. Sequenced input: peripheral blood. The receptor source for this set is a human donor in a cohort sampled during active COVID-19.

The chain uses TRBV5-5 and TRBJ2-7; D possibly corresponds to TRBD1 (6 bases). Looked up from germline, CDR1 is SGHKS and CDR2 is YYEKEE (reference sequence). This CDR3 region has 14 residues. V was cut by 1 base and J by 3 bases, with 11 bases left in between. The CDR3 DNA reads as TGTGCCAGCAGCTTGCAAGGACAGTACTACGAGCAGTACTTC. Residues: CASSLQGQYYEQYF.

The V gene is TRBV27, the J gene TRBJ2-7; 9 nucleotides agree with TRBD2. The length of the CDR3 is 14 residues. The ends lost 3 bases at V and 4 bases at J; junction bases unmatched: 4. Per germline, CDR1 MNHEY and CDR2 SMNVEV (reference sequence). The DNA of the CDR3 is TGTGCCAGCAGTTTTAGCGGGGGAACTTACGAGCAGTACTTC. Protein product: CASSFSGGTYEQYF.

This sequence joins TRBV29-1 and TRBJ2-7, with D uncertain. Germline CDR1 is SQVTM and CDR2 is ANQGSEA. This CDR3 comprises 12 residues. With 7 bases removed from V and 0 bases from J, the gap between germline ends came to 10 bases. CDR3 coding DNA: TGCAGCGCTAAGACACCCTCCTACGAGCAGTACTTC. The encoded protein is CSAKTPSYEQYF.

The chain employs TRBV14 and TRBJ1-2; D is uncertain. Looked up from germline, CDR1 is SGHDN and CDR2 is FVKESK. The CDR3 sequence is 14 residues long. The ends were cut back, 1 base at V and 1 base at J, with 7 bases in the middle. CDR3 DNA: TGTGCCAGCAGCCAAGTCGTCAGTAACTATGGCTACACCTTC. It encodes CASSQVVSNYGYTF.

V usage is TRBV5-4 and J usage is TRBJ2-7, with D perhaps TRBD2 (5 bases). The germline V and J ends were trimmed by 0 bases and 7 bases, with 17 bases remaining between them. Germline V gene lookup returns CDR1 SGHNT and CDR2 YYREEE (reference sequence). CDR3 size: 15 residues. Here the CDR3 DNA reads TGTGCCAGCAGCTTGGAGTACAGCACGACGGGGGAGCAGTACTTC. As protein: CASSLEYSTTGEQYF.

The genes are TRBV7-9 and TRBJ1-4, with D unresolved. The V gene's germline CDR1 is SEHNR and CDR2 FQNEAQ (reference sequence). This CDR3 contains 12 residues. V gave up 5 bases and J gave up 8 bases, with 9 bases separating them. The CDR3 region is CASSPWREKLFF. The DNA for the CDR3 is TGTGCCAGCAGCCCTTGGAGGGAAAAACTGTTTTTT.

The rearrangement uses TRBV9 and TRBJ1-6; D might be TRBD1 (5 bases). CDR1 is SGDLS and CDR2 is YYNGEE in the germline V gene. V was trimmed by 0 bases and J by 7 bases, leaving 14 bases between them. CDR3 length: 16 amino acids. The CDR3 DNA sequence: TGTGCCAGCAGCGTAGAGTCAGGGTTTGGCAATTCACCCCTCCACTTT. Its protein is CASSVESGFGNSPLHF.

This chain uses TRBV3-1 (or the pseudogene TRBV3-2) with TRBJ1-1; no clear D. The germline V gene encodes CDR1 LGHDT and CDR2 YNNKEL (reference sequence). Trimming pared 7 bases from V and 3 bases from J, leaving 27 bases between. This CDR3 spans 18 amino acids. The CDR3: CASTTYTRAGGRDTEAFF. In DNA form, the CDR3 reads TGTGCCAGCACCACCTACACCAGAGCGGGAGGAAGGGACACTGAAGCTTTCTTT.

This chain joins TRBV6-4 and TRBJ2-7; the match to TRBD2 covers 9 bases. Per germline, CDR1 MRHNA and CDR2 SNTAGT. Germline trimming cut 2 bases from V and 2 bases from J; bases unmatched to any gene: 7. The length of the CDR3 is 16 residues. The CDR3 DNA sequence: TGTGCCAGCAGTGACAGTAAGCTAGCGGGGACCTACGAGCAGTACTTC. Protein sequence: CASSDSKLAGTYEQYF.

V usage is TRBV18 and J usage is TRBJ1-1, with TRBD1 as a possible D gene (5 bases). Trimming removed 0 bases from V and 11 bases from J, with 16 bases in between. Germline V gene sequence: CDR1 KGHSH, CDR2 LQKENI. This CDR3 comprises 14 residues. CDR3 amino acids: CASSPPGVGSGAFF. CDR3 bases: TGTGCCAGCTCACCACCGGGTGTGGGGTCAGGGGCTTTCTTT.

This clone came up many times. The gene calls are TRBV7-8 and TRBJ1-5; a weak D match, TRBD1 (6 bases). The V end was cut by 5 bases, the J end by 2 bases, with 10 bases between. CDR1 and CDR2 (germline): SGHVS, FQNEAQ. The CDR3 extends over 14 amino acids. CDR3 protein: CASSPRGGNQPQHF. CDR3 nucleotides: TGTGCCAGCAGCCCCAGGGGCGGCAATCAGCCCCAGCATTTT. The entire variable domain, with the rest obtained from reference TRBV7-8 and TRBJ1-5, is as follows: GAGVSQSPRYKVAKRGQDVALRCDPISGHVSLFWYQQALGQGPEFLTYFQNEAQLDKSGLPSDRFFAERPEGSVSTLKIQRTQQEDSAVYLCASSPRGGNQPQHFGDGTRLSIL.

This clone was observed a few times. The V gene is TRBV21-1, the J gene TRBJ2-7; TRBD1 reflects the table's D call only, with no check against the DNA. TRBV21-1 corresponds to a pseudogene. This CDR3 is 14 amino acids long. Written as DNA, the CDR3 is TGTGCCAGCAGCAAAGAAGCAGGATCCTACGAGCAGTACTTC. Its protein is CASSKEAGSYEQYF.

The chain carries TRBV7-9 and TRBJ1-2; 9 bases align to TRBD1. The trim removed 5 bases at V and 4 bases at J, leaving 8 bases unmatched. CDR1 is SEHNR, CDR2 FQNEAQ, per germline (reference sequence). The CDR3 runs 15 residues. The DNA for the CDR3 is TGTGCCAGCAGCCCAACAGGGGGCGACGGCTATGGCTACACCTTC. Protein sequence: CASSPTGGDGYGYTF.

The chain joins TRBV19 to TRBJ2-7, with 9 nucleotides matching TRBD1. The CDR3 covers 16 residues. The V gene's germline CDR1 is LNHDA and CDR2 SQIVND (reference sequence). V was pared by 4 bases and J by 3 bases, with 10 bases of the junction left unmatched. CDR3 in DNA: TGTGCCAGTAGTAGGCGGACAGGGGTCGGGGGCTACGAGCAGTACTTC. Its protein product is CASSRRTGVGGYEQYF.

The chain couples TRBV24-1 to TRBJ2-2; D remains ambiguous. Trimming shortened V by 3 bases and J by 5 bases, and 9 bases separated the two germline ends. Germline V gene sequence: CDR1 KGHDR, CDR2 SFDVKD. CDR3 length: 14 residues. CDR3 coding DNA: TGTGCCACCAGTGATCACTCCGGGACCGGGGAGCTGTTTTTT. Amino acids: CATSDHSGTGELFF.

This sequence joins TRBV5-6 and TRBJ1-5, with D tentatively TRBD1 (5 bases). CDR1 and CDR2 from the germline V gene are SGHDT and YYEEEE. The CDR3 runs 14 residues. V lost 0 bases and J 4 bases, leaving 8 bases between the germline ends. CDR3 in DNA: TGTGCCAGCAGCTTGGGACAGAATAATCAGCCCCAGCATTTT. It translates to CASSLGQNNQPQHF.

The chain recombines TRBV5-1 with TRBJ2-1; 8 bases match TRBD2. V lost 4 bases to trimming and J lost 0 bases; unmatched junction nucleotides: 12. Germline values: CDR1 SGHRS, CDR2 YFSETQ. This CDR3 region has 18 residues. The CDR3 DNA reads TGCGCCAGCAGCCCCTCAACTAGCGGACTTGGCTCCTACAATGAGCAGTTCTTC. Translated: CASSPSTSGLGSYNEQFF.

This chain connects TRBV2 to TRBJ1-2, with D unclear. This CDR3 contains 9 residues. CDR1 and CDR2 from the germline V gene are SNHLY and FYNNEI. Trimming took off 5 bases at V and 11 bases at J, with 6 bases between the two ends. Here the CDR3 DNA reads TGTGCCAGCAGTAGCTCTTACACCTTC. It encodes CASSSSYTF. The variable domain in full, with the rest retrieved from reference TRBV2 and TRBJ1-2, is EPEVTQTPSHQVTQMGQEVILRCVPISNHLYFYWYRQILGQKVEFLVSFYNNEISEKSEIFDDQFSVERPDGSNFTLKIRSTKLEDSAMYFCASSSSYTFGSGTRLTVV.

Comment on this clone: This sample also contains other DNA sequences that code for the same CDR3. The chain carries TRBV27 and TRBJ1-5; no reliable D call. Between the trimmed V and J ends, which lost 3 bases and 2 bases, there was a span of 5 bases. Germline CDR1 and CDR2: MNHEY and SMNVEV (reference sequence). This CDR3 comprises 13 residues. The CDR3 DNA follows: TGTGCCAGCAGTTTCGGAGGCAATCAGCCCCAGCATTTT. It is translated as CASSFGGNQPQHF.

The chain has TRBV4-1 and TRBJ2-7, with 8 bases fitting TRBD1. The J segment lost 2 bases and the V segment lost 3 bases, leaving 6 bases of the junction unmatched. This CDR3 is 15 amino acids long. Germline assignment: CDR1 MGHRA and CDR2 YSYEKL. The CDR3 region is CASSHTGTGTYEQYF. CDR3 nucleotides: TGCGCCAGCAGCCACACCGGGACAGGAACCTACGAGCAGTACTTC.

The V and J genes are TRBV11-2 and TRBJ2-1, with D perhaps matching TRBD1 (5 bases). The length of the CDR3 is 14 residues. V was pared by 3 bases and J by 4 bases, with 10 bases between. Germline V CDR1 and CDR2: SGHAT, FQNNGV. The CDR3: CASSLTDIYNEQFF. In nucleotides, the CDR3 is TGTGCCAGCAGCTTGACGGACATTTACAATGAGCAGTTCTTC.

This chain connects TRBV6-2 or TRBV6-3 to TRBJ2-1; D remains unclear. This CDR3 contains 15 residues. V was cut by 0 bases and J by 4 bases, with 10 bases left in between. Germline-derived CDR1 and CDR2 are MNHEY and SVGEGT. The CDR3 DNA reads TGTGCCAGCAGTTACTCGCGTTTTTTTTACAATGAGCAGTTCTTC. The encoded protein is CASSYSRFFYNEQFF.

The gene calls are TRBV7-3 and TRBJ1-6; 9 bases are a match to TRBD1. V shed 5 bases, J shed 6 bases, and the junction held 5 bases outside the gene matches. The germline V gene has CDR1 SGHTA and CDR2 FQGTGA. There are 15 residues in the CDR3. CDR3 in amino acids: CASSRDRAGNSPLHF. The CDR3 DNA reads TGTGCCAGCAGCAGGGACAGGGCGGGTAATTCACCCCTCCACTTT. The full variable domain, completed using reference TRBV7-3 and TRBJ1-6, is GAGVSQTPSNKVTEKGKYVELRCDPISGHTALYWYRQSLGQGPEFLIYFQGTGAADDSGLPNDRFFAVRPEGSVSTLKIQRTERGDSAVYLCASSRDRAGNSPLHFGNGTRLTVT.

The chain has TRBV5-5 and TRBJ2-1, with TRBD1 matching 7 bases. The germline V gene has CDR1 SGHKS and CDR2 YYEKEE (reference sequence). This CDR3 region has 17 residues. V dropped 4 bases and J dropped 2; count of bases not matched to a gene: 12. DNA for the CDR3: TGTGCCAGCAGCCATTCTATCCAAGGGGGCGCCTACAATGAGCAGTTCTTC. It is translated as CASSHSIQGGAYNEQFF.

J is TRBJ1-2 and V is TRBV18; the D gene is possibly TRBD1 (6 bases). The CDR3 totals 13 residues. With 6 bases removed from V and 7 bases from J, the gap between germline ends came to 15 bases. CDR1 and CDR2 from the germline V gene are KGHSH and LQKENI. The CDR3 spells CASSTGRGAGYTF. The CDR3 coding sequence is TGTGCCAGCTCTACAGGCAGGGGTGCTGGCTACACCTTC. Based on the CDR3 plus reference TRBV18 and TRBJ1-2, the full variable domain is NAGVMQNPRHLVRRRGQEARLRCSPMKGHSHVYWYRQLPEEGLKFMVYLQKENIIDESGMPKERFSAEFPKEGPSILRIQQVVRGDSAAYFCASSTGRGAGYTFGSGTRLTVV.